This T cell receptor beta chain was sequenced during a study of cytomegalovirus exposure and HLA in healthy donors. General study findings and limits: Highly shared sequence variants in one cluster were likely a sequencing artifact. Association with HLA alleles at 0.05 false discovery rate was found for around 17,000 TCR beta sequences in a later analysis.

This CDR3 has 15 residues. V lost 1 base and J lost 2, with 12 bases in between. Per germline, CDR1 GTSNPN and CDR2 SVGIG (reference sequence). Researchers ran the PCR with 60 Vbeta and 13 Jbeta primers. Profiled with immunoSEQ multiplex PCR; TCRdb holds only in-frame clones, not every one. The table has fewer than 150,000 clones, 15% to 17% seen once. On this clone itself: Antigen unknown.

The material sequenced was PBMCs. This clonotype was obtained from a woman under 30 in good health and CMV-seronegative. V usage is TRBV30 and J usage is TRBJ1-5, with D perhaps matching TRBD1 (6 bases). As DNA, the CDR3 is TGTGCCTGGAGTGATAAGGGGGACGGCAATCAGCCCCAGCATTTT. Its translation: CAWSDKGDGNQPQHF.